This T cell receptor beta chain was documented in a study of T cell changes during pregnancy in multiple sclerosis. Assay: immunoSEQ multiplex PCR; the TCRdb copy retains only in-frame clones and omits some. This table has tens of thousands of clones, 92% appearing once. V lost 6 bases, J lost 3 bases, and 7 bases stayed unmatched. The CDR3 runs to 14 residues. CDR1 and CDR2 (germline): SGHTA, FQGNSA. The V gene is TRBV7-2, the J gene TRBJ2-7; 8 bases are shared with TRBD1. The sequences come from peripheral blood, collected in the third trimester of pregnancy. This clonotype was sampled from a female donor in good health, enrolled as a control in a pregnancy study. The CDR3 DNA reads as TGTGCCAGCAGACGTGACAGGGGAAGCTACGAGCAGTACTTC. Translated: CASRRDRGSYEQYF.